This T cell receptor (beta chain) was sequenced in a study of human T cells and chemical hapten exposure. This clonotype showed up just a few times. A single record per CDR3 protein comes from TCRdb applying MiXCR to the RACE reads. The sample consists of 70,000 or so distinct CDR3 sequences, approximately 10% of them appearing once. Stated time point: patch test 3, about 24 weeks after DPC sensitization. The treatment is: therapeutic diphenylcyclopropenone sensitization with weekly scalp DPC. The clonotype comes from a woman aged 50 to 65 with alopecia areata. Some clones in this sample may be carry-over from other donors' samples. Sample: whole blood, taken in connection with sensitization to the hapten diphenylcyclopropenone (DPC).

The CDR3 region is CASSTGTASPDTQYF. The CDR3 DNA reads TGCGCCAGCAGCACCGGGACAGCTTCACCAGATACGCAGTATTTT. The genes are TRBV5-1 and TRBJ2-3; 7 positions match TRBD1. Germline values: CDR1 SGHRS, CDR2 YFSETQ. The length of the CDR3 is 15 residues. The J segment lost 4 bases and the V segment lost 4 bases, leaving 9 bases of the junction unmatched.